This is a list of T cell receptor beta chains from one sample in a study of CD8 T cells in Susac syndrome. Using its own MiXCR run on the immunoSEQ multiplex PCR reads, TCRdb lists one record per CDR3 protein. The sample contains roughly 150,000 distinct CDR3 sequences, about 90% of which appear only once. Sequencing was performed on CD4+ T cells from PBMCs. The receptors were sampled from a human donor in good health. Both conserved end residues are part of each CDR3. D genes are given only for firm matches. Rows give clone size only sometimes, using once, few, many, or a class for an expanded clone.

J gene: TRBJ1-5
V gene: TRBV7-8
D gene: .
clone size: .
CDR3 length: 12
CDR3 DNA: TGTGCCAGCAGCTTGGCGCTAAAGCCCCAGCATTTT
CDR3 protein: CASSLALKPQHF

J gene: TRBJ2-7
V gene: TRBV4-2
D gene: TRBD2
clone size: .
CDR3 length: 16
CDR3 DNA: TGTGCCAGCAGCCTAGGGGGGGGGACTAGCCTCTACGAGCAGTACTTC
CDR3 protein: CASSLGGGTSLYEQYF

J gene: TRBJ1-4
V gene: TRBV5-1
D gene: .
clone size: few
CDR3 length: 15
CDR3 DNA: TGCGCCAGCAGCTCCGGGACCTCGGGGGTCGAAAAACTGTTTTTT
CDR3 protein: CASSSGTSGVEKLFF

J gene: TRBJ2-5
V gene: TRBV3-1
D gene: TRBD1
clone size: .
CDR3 length: 15
CDR3 DNA: TGTGCCAGCAGCTCCCGACAGGGGGTCGGAGAGACCCAGTACTTC
CDR3 protein: CASSSRQGVGETQYF

J gene: TRBJ1-2
V gene: TRBV28
D gene: TRBD1
clone size: .
CDR3 length: 15
CDR3 DNA: TGTGCCAGCAGTGTGGTGACAGGGGGGGCCTATGGCTACACCTTC
CDR3 protein: CASSVVTGGAYGYTF

J gene: TRBJ2-5
V gene: TRBV9
D gene: .
clone size: .
CDR3 length: 15
CDR3 DNA: TGTGCCAGCAGCGTAGCTGCAGGGGTCCAAGAGACCCAGTACTTC
CDR3 protein: CASSVAAGVQETQYF

J gene: TRBJ1-1
V gene: TRBV20-1
D gene: .
clone size: .
CDR3 length: 14
CDR3 DNA: TGCAGTGCTAGAGATCCTCAAGGTGACACTGAAGCTTTCTTT
CDR3 protein: CSARDPQGDTEAFF

J gene: TRBJ2-3
V gene: TRBV6-2/TRBV6-3
D gene: TRBD1
clone size: .
CDR3 length: 17
CDR3 DNA: TGTGCCAGCAGCCCTCTGGCTGCAGGGGGCAGAACAGATACGCAGTATTTT
CDR3 protein: CASSPLAAGGRTDTQYF

J gene: TRBJ1-1
V gene: TRBV29-1
D gene: .
clone size: .
CDR3 length: 15
CDR3 DNA: TGCAGCGTTAACCAGGGGTTCCTGATGAACACTGAAGCTTTCTTT
CDR3 protein: CSVNQGFLMNTEAFF

J gene: TRBJ2-5
V gene: TRBV5-1
D gene: TRBD2
clone size: .
CDR3 length: 20
CDR3 DNA: TGCGCCAGCAGCTTGGTTGCCCTGGCTAGCGGGGACGTACGACAAGAGACCCAGTACTTC
CDR3 protein: CASSLVALASGDVRQETQYF

J gene: TRBJ2-5
V gene: TRBV7-2
D gene: .
clone size: .
CDR3 length: 14
CDR3 DNA: TGTGCCAGCACCCCTTCTAGCTCCCTAGAGACCCAGTACTTC
CDR3 protein: CASTPSSSLETQYF

J gene: TRBJ2-7
V gene: TRBV2
D gene: TRBD1
clone size: .
CDR3 length: 15
CDR3 DNA: TGTGCCAGCAGTGTCGTCGGGACAGGGAATAACGAGCAGTACTTC
CDR3 protein: CASSVVGTGNNEQYF

J gene: TRBJ2-4
V gene: TRBV10-2
D gene: .
clone size: .
CDR3 length: 17
CDR3 DNA: TGCGCCAGCAGTGAGTCGAATCAGGACCTAGCCAAAAACATTCAGTACTTC
CDR3 protein: CASSESNQDLAKNIQYF

J gene: TRBJ2-2
V gene: TRBV5-1
D gene: .
clone size: .
CDR3 length: 15
CDR3 DNA: TGCGCCAGCAGCTTATCGGCAGGTACAGGCGGGGAGCTGTTTTTT
CDR3 protein: CASSLSAGTGGELFF

J gene: TRBJ2-2
V gene: TRBV3-1
D gene: .
clone size: few
CDR3 length: 12
CDR3 DNA: TGTGCCAGCAGCCCCTCTGTCGGGGAGCTGTTTTTT
CDR3 protein: CASSPSVGELFF

J gene: TRBJ1-6
V gene: TRBV7-9
D gene: TRBD1
clone size: .
CDR3 length: 15
CDR3 DNA: TGTGCCAGCAGCTCCCAGAACAGGGGCAATTCACCCCTCCACTTT
CDR3 protein: CASSSQNRGNSPLHF

J gene: TRBJ1-2
V gene: TRBV19
D gene: .
clone size: .
CDR3 length: 14
CDR3 DNA: TGTGCCAGTAGTATTGGCCATCCTAACTATGGCTACACCTTC
CDR3 protein: CASSIGHPNYGYTF

J gene: TRBJ2-3
V gene: TRBV7-2
D gene: TRBD1
clone size: .
CDR3 length: 14
CDR3 DNA: TGTGCCAGCAGCACGCGACAGGGGTGGAATACGCAGTATTTT
CDR3 protein: CASSTRQGWNTQYF

J gene: TRBJ2-1
V gene: TRBV5-1
D gene: .
clone size: .
CDR3 length: 15
CDR3 DNA: TGCGCCAGCAGCGAGCAGGGGGGAGGGCTTAATGAGCAGTTCTTC
CDR3 protein: CASSEQGGGLNEQFF

J gene: TRBJ1-1
V gene: TRBV4-1
D gene: TRBD1
clone size: .
CDR3 length: 18
CDR3 DNA: TGCGCCAGCGGTTGGGCTAGCCGGGACAGAGTTACGAACACTGAGGCTTTCTTT
CDR3 protein: CASGWASRDRVTNTEAFF

J gene: TRBJ2-2
V gene: TRBV7-8
D gene: .
clone size: .
CDR3 length: 16
CDR3 DNA: TGTGCCAGCAGCTTAGTTCCAGCCTCGAACACCGGGGAGCTGTTTTTT
CDR3 protein: CASSLVPASNTGELFF

J gene: TRBJ1-5
V gene: TRBV5-1
D gene: TRBD1
clone size: .
CDR3 length: 14
CDR3 DNA: TGCGCCAGCAGCACCGGGACAGGAAATCAGCCCCAGCATTTT
CDR3 protein: CASSTGTGNQPQHF

J gene: TRBJ2-7
V gene: TRBV5-1
D gene: .
clone size: .
CDR3 length: 12
CDR3 DNA: TGCGCCAGCAGCAAGGACAGCTACGAGCAGTACTTC
CDR3 protein: CASSKDSYEQYF

J gene: TRBJ2-3
V gene: TRBV20-1
D gene: TRBD2
clone size: once
CDR3 length: 16
CDR3 DNA: TGCAGTGCTTCCGGGACATCGGGACTAGCCCCAGATACGCAGTATTTT
CDR3 protein: CSASGTSGLAPDTQYF

J gene: TRBJ2-5
V gene: TRBV6-2/TRBV6-3
D gene: .
clone size: .
CDR3 length: 14
CDR3 DNA: TGTGCCAGCAGTTACTCTGAGATCCAAGAGACCCAGTACTTC
CDR3 protein: CASSYSEIQETQYF

J gene: TRBJ2-3
V gene: TRBV5-1
D gene: TRBD2
clone size: .
CDR3 length: 14
CDR3 DNA: TGCGCCAGCAGCGGACTAGGAGGCACAGATACGCAGTATTTT
CDR3 protein: CASSGLGGTDTQYF